These 32 T cell receptor beta chains were sequenced from one sample in a study of blood T cells in healthy people across ages. Then a second PCR, running roughly 6 to 12 cycles, was carried out with a sample-barcoded 5' primer and a J-beta primer mix. TCRdb re-called the 5' RACE reads with MiXCR, one entry per CDR3 protein. The sample holds about 1,500,000 distinct CDR3 sequences; around two fifths are singletons and the top ten take 7.9%. The source material was blood. All receptors come from a woman younger than 35 in good health.

The V and J genes are TRBV7-8 and TRBJ2-1; D perhaps matches TRBD1 (5 bases). This CDR3 region has 16 residues. V lost 6 bases to trimming and J lost 5 bases, with 20 bases between them. Germline V gene sequence: CDR1 SGHVS, CDR2 FQNEAQ. CDR3 amino acids: CASSRPLGRLDNEQFF. CDR3 DNA sequence: TGTGCCAGCAGTCGGCCTTTGGGGCGCTTAGACAATGAGCAGTTCTTC.

The genes are TRBV20-1 and TRBJ2-3; possibly TRBD1 for D (5 bases). Germline-derived CDR1 and CDR2 are DFQATT and SNEGSKA (reference sequence). The CDR3 is made up of 12 amino acids. CDR3 coding DNA: TGCAGGGCCGACAGCCTCACAGATACGCAGTATTTT. Translating it yields CRADSLTDTQYF.

This clonotype occurred a few times. The chain uses TRBV5-1 and TRBJ2-3, with D possibly being TRBD2 (6 bases). With 3 bases removed from V and 0 bases from J, the gap between germline ends came to 17 bases. The CDR3 has 17 amino acids. Germline lookup yields CDR1 SGHRS and CDR2 YFSETQ. CDR3: CASSWNSGTASTDTQYF. CDR3 DNA sequence: TGCGCCAGCAGCTGGAACTCCGGGACTGCTAGCACAGATACGCAGTATTTT.

This chain connects TRBV3-1 to TRBJ1-2; D not resolved. The V gene's germline CDR1 is LGHDT and CDR2 YNNKEL (reference sequence). This CDR3 contains 16 residues. V lost 1 base, J lost 8 bases, and 20 bases lay in between. The CDR3 loop reads CASSQGSGLTPGGYTF. The CDR3 nucleotides read TGTGCCAGCAGCCAAGGTAGCGGCCTAACTCCCGGGGGCTACACCTTC. Variable domain in full (rest from reference TRBV3-1 and TRBJ1-2): DTAVSQTPKYLVTQMGNDKSIKCEQNLGHDTMYWYKQDSKKFLKIMFSYNNKELIINETVPNRFSPKSPDKAHLNLHINSLELGDSAVYFCASSQGSGLTPGGYTFGSGTRLTVV.

The chain employs TRBV10-1 and TRBJ1-1; no reliable D call. The CDR3 sequence is 13 residues long. Germline V gene lookup returns CDR1 WNHNN and CDR2 SYGVQD (reference sequence). Trimming pared 3 bases from V and 6 bases from J, leaving 11 bases between. The CDR3 region has the DNA TGCGCCAGCAGTGAAGGACTTCGCGCTGAAGCTTTCTTT. This encodes CASSEGLRAEAFF.

The chain employs TRBV20-1 and TRBJ2-7; TRBD1 might be the D (5 bases). The V and J ends lost 3 bases and 2 bases respectively, with 14 bases between them. The CDR3 has 14 amino acids. Germline lookup yields CDR1 DFQATT and CDR2 SNEGSKA (reference sequence). The CDR3 region is CSARTDTATYEQYF. CDR3 bases: TGCAGTGCTAGGACGGACACCGCCACCTACGAGCAGTACTTC.

This clonotype has a handful of counts. The chain carries TRBV27 and TRBJ2-3; perhaps TRBD1 as D (5 bases). Germline CDR1 and CDR2: MNHEY and SMNVEV (reference sequence). Trimming took off 7 bases at V and 4 bases at J, with 18 bases between the two ends. The CDR3 covers 15 residues. The CDR3 here is CASMEVAGSPDTQYF. The CDR3 DNA is TGTGCCAGCATGGAAGTGGCAGGGTCCCCAGATACGCAGTATTTT.

This clonotype has just a few counts. The V call is TRBV12-3 or TRBV12-4, the J call TRBJ1-2; maybe TRBD1 (5 bases). This CDR3 spans 12 amino acids. Trimming stripped 7 bases from V and 5 bases from J, with 11 bases between. CDR3 nucleotides: TGTGCCAGCAACTGGGGCCGGTATGGCTACACCTTC. This encodes CASNWGRYGYTF.

This clonotype was seen more than once but under ten times. The J gene is TRBJ2-5, the V gene TRBV7-9; D remains ambiguous. This CDR3 is built from 13 residues. CDR1 is SEHNR and CDR2 is FQNEAQ in the germline V gene (reference sequence). Trimming removed 4 bases from V and 1 base from J, with 7 bases in between. This CDR3 is CASSSALQETQYF. The CDR3 DNA reads as TGTGCCAGCAGCTCAGCTCTCCAAGAGACCCAGTACTTC. Full variable domain (rest looked up from reference TRBV7-9 and TRBJ2-5): DTGVSQNPRHKITKRGQNVTFRCDPISEHNRLYWYRQTLGQGPEFLTYFQNEAQLEKSRLLSDRFSAERPKGSFSTLEIQRTEQGDSAMYLCASSSALQETQYFGPGTRLLVL.

The genes are TRBV3-1 and TRBJ1-2; tentative D call: TRBD1 (6 bases). This CDR3 has 14 residues. Germline CDR1 is LGHDT and CDR2 is YNNKEL (reference sequence). V was clipped by 1 base and J by 8 bases, with 14 bases between them. This CDR3 is CASSQAAGVVGYTF. CDR3 sequence (DNA): TGTGCCAGCAGCCAAGCTGCAGGGGTTGTCGGCTACACCTTC.

V is TRBV3-1 and J is TRBJ2-4, with TRBD2 identical over 8 bases. The CDR3 length is 14 residues. The trim removed 6 bases at V and 5 bases at J, leaving 6 bases unmatched. Germline lookup yields CDR1 LGHDT and CDR2 YNNKEL (reference sequence). The CDR3 loop reads CASSREGEENIQYF. The CDR3 bases are TGTGCCAGCAGTCGGGAGGGGGAAGAAAACATTCAGTACTTC.

This clonotype was found many times. The rearrangement uses TRBV7-9 and TRBJ1-1, with 10 bases matching TRBD1. J gave up 11 bases and V 5 bases, and 8 bases lay outside the gene matches. CDR3 length: 13 amino acids. Germline V gene data show CDR1 as SEHNR and CDR2 as FQNEAQ (reference sequence). The CDR3, as DNA: TGTGCCAGCAGCATCGGACAGGGGGAGGCTGCTTTCTTT. Its protein product is CASSIGQGEAAFF. The full variable domain, its missing parts supplied by reference TRBV7-9 and TRBJ1-1, is DTGVSQNPRHKITKRGQNVTFRCDPISEHNRLYWYRQTLGQGPEFLTYFQNEAQLEKSRLLSDRFSAERPKGSFSTLEIQRTEQGDSAMYLCASSIGQGEAAFFGQGTRLTVV.

The chain uses TRBV3-1 and TRBJ2-1; 8 bases are shared with TRBD2. Near its end, the DNA agrees better with TRBJ2-7, so the J call may be wrong. The CDR3 runs 19 residues. CDR1 and CDR2 (germline): LGHDT, YNNKEL (reference sequence). CDR3 DNA: TGTGCCAGCAGCCAAGATCTAAGCGGGGGCCAAACTTCCTACAATGAGCAGTACTTC. Protein sequence: CASSQDLSGGQTSYNEQYF.

This clonotype was observed a single time. The rearrangement links TRBV7-9 to TRBJ2-3; TRBD2 matches at 11 bases. J lost 6 bases, V lost 3 bases, and 8 bases had no gene match. The CDR3 has 16 amino acids. CDR1 SEHNR and CDR2 FQNEAQ come from the germline V gene (reference sequence). Here the CDR3 reads CASSLSLAGAGDTQYF. CDR3 in DNA: TGTGCCAGCAGCTTGTCACTAGCGGGAGCAGGGGATACGCAGTATTTT.

The rearrangement uses TRBV29-1 and TRBJ2-7, with D perhaps assigned TRBD1 or TRBD2 (5 bases each). Germline V gene sequence: CDR1 SQVTM, CDR2 ANQGSEA. Trimming shortened V by 7 bases and J by 0 bases, and 13 bases separated the two germline ends. This CDR3 has 13 residues. The CDR3 bases are TGCAGCGGTGGGGACCTCAGCTCCTACGAGCAGTACTTC. It encodes CSGGDLSSYEQYF.

At least ten counts were recorded for this clonotype. CDR3 region: CASRTGLLDNEQFF. The CDR3 DNA reads as TGTGCCAGCAGAACAGGGTTACTGGACAATGAGCAGTTCTTC. The V call is TRBV7-2, the J call TRBJ2-1; weak D call: TRBD1 (6 bases). The CDR3 sequence is 14 residues long. The V gene's germline CDR1 is SGHTA and CDR2 FQGNSA. Trimming removed 6 bases from V and 5 bases from J, with 14 bases in between.

In its sample, this clonotype was seen a few times. The V gene is TRBV10-2, the J gene TRBJ2-6, with D uncertain. Germline V lookup: CDR1 WSHSY, CDR2 SAAADI. This CDR3 has 16 amino acids. V was clipped by 7 bases and J by 2 bases, with 15 bases between them. The CDR3 bases are TGCGCCAGCAAAGACCCCGCTCGGCCTGGGGCCAACGTCCTGACTTTC. It specifies CASKDPARPGANVLTF.

V usage is TRBV9 and J usage is TRBJ2-7; no firm D call. Germline V CDR1 and CDR2: SGDLS, YYNGEE. V gave up 6 bases and J gave up 4 bases, with 29 bases separating them. The CDR3 covers 18 residues. This CDR3 reads CASTILLTGPTSQYEQYF. The CDR3 nucleotides read TGTGCCAGCACAATACTCTTAACCGGACCCACGAGTCAATACGAGCAGTACTTC.

CDR3: CSASVGGPSSPLHF. DNA for the CDR3: TGCAGTGCTAGCGTAGGGGGCCCGAGTTCACCCCTCCACTTT. The gene calls are TRBV20-1 and TRBJ1-6, with 7 bases matching TRBD1. V lost 3 bases and J lost 9; bases outside the gene matches: 8. The germline V gene has CDR1 DFQATT and CDR2 SNEGSKA (reference sequence). The CDR3 is made up of 14 amino acids.

The chain is built from TRBV4-1 and TRBJ1-2; D unclear. CDR1 and CDR2 from the germline V gene are MGHRA and YSYEKL. The CDR3 consists of 14 residues. V shed 4 bases and J shed 8 bases, with 17 bases lying between them. CDR3 bases: TGCGCCAGCAGCCCCCCTGCGGGGTTGGGCGGCTACACCTTC. Its protein is CASSPPAGLGGYTF.

This clonotype was observed a few times. This CDR3 reads CASSYSPTGEQPQHF. In DNA form, the CDR3 reads TGTGCCAGCAGTTACTCTCCCACAGGGGAACAGCCCCAGCATTTT. The rearrangement uses TRBV6-2 or TRBV6-3 and TRBJ1-5; 7 nucleotides agree with TRBD1. Germline CDR1 is MNHEY and CDR2 is SVGEGT. The CDR3 totals 15 residues. J gave up 7 bases and V 0 bases, and 6 bases lay outside the gene matches.

The J gene is TRBJ1-5, the V gene TRBV5-1; 7 nucleotides align to TRBD1. The CDR3 has 15 amino acids. Trimming removed 4 bases from V and 1 base from J; junction bases left unmatched: 5. Germline CDR1 and CDR2: SGHRS and YFSETQ. CDR3 DNA sequence: TGCGCCAGCAGCCAGGAGGGGGCGAGCAATCAGCCCCAGCATTTT. Its translation is CASSQEGASNQPQHF.

This clonotype was observed a few times. The chain couples TRBV10-3 to TRBJ2-1; D is ambiguous. CDR1 is ENHRY, CDR2 SYGVKD, per germline. The CDR3 spans 17 residues. Trimming removed 5 bases from V and 4 bases from J, with 21 bases in between. The CDR3: CAISPNSGRATYNEQFF. CDR3 coding DNA: TGTGCCATCAGTCCCAATTCCGGCAGAGCTACTTACAATGAGCAGTTCTTC.

Concerning this clonotype: One junction end disagrees with the germline gene, perhaps due to a read error. This chain links TRBV4-2 with TRBJ2-3; 15 bases agree with TRBD2. Germline V gene lookup returns CDR1 LGHNA and CDR2 YNFKEQ. The CDR3 consists of 19 residues. The CDR3 region is CVSSPQGLAGGESTDTQYF. The CDR3 region has the DNA TGTGTCAGCAGCCCGCAGGGACTAGCGGGGGGAGAGAGCACAGATACGCAGTATTTT.

The chain is built from TRBV9 and TRBJ1-5, with a tentative D call TRBD1 (6 bases). Trimming took 3 bases from V and 6 from J, leaving 16 bases between them. The CDR3 runs 15 residues. Germline lookup yields CDR1 SGDLS and CDR2 YYNGEE. The CDR3 region is CASSAGRGGLQPQHF. CDR3 sequence (DNA): TGTGCCAGCAGCGCGGGGCGTGGGGGGCTTCAGCCCCAGCATTTT.

The V gene is TRBV20-1, the J gene TRBJ2-2; weak D call: TRBD2 (6 bases). The germline V gene encodes CDR1 DFQATT and CDR2 SNEGSKA (reference sequence). Trimming took off 3 bases at V and 3 bases at J, with 14 bases between the two ends. This CDR3 is built from 15 residues. Here the CDR3 reads CSARTSGSYTGELFF. For the CDR3, the DNA is TGCAGTGCTAGGACCAGCGGGTCCTACACCGGGGAGCTGTTTTTT.

This clonotype was seen repeatedly, ten times or more. The rearrangement links TRBV29-1 to TRBJ1-4; D is unresolved. Trimming stripped 4 bases from V and 7 bases from J, with 19 bases between. The CDR3 totals 15 residues. Germline V gives CDR1 SQVTM, CDR2 ANQGSEA. The CDR3 DNA sequence: TGCAGCGTTGCCCACGAACAAGGCCGGGGTGAAAAACTGTTTTTT. As protein: CSVAHEQGRGEKLFF.

The CDR3 reads CASSSLPPGTGAYEQYF. CDR3 DNA: TGTGCCAGCAGCTCGCTCCCTCCCGGGACAGGGGCTTACGAGCAGTACTTC. The genes are TRBV7-9 and TRBJ2-7; TRBD1 aligns across 10 bases. The CDR3 spans 17 residues. Germline CDR1 SEHNR, CDR2 FQNEAQ (reference sequence). The V segment lost 4 bases and the J segment 4 bases; nucleotides outside the gene matches: 13.

This clonotype came up a few times. The chain recombines TRBV5-1 with TRBJ2-5, with TRBD2 matching over 10 bases. The CDR3 is made up of 16 amino acids. V shed 0 bases and J 2 bases; nucleotides not matched to a gene: 4. CDR1 is SGHRS, CDR2 YFSETQ, per germline. This chain's CDR3 is CASSLARTSGQETQYF. CDR3 nucleotides: TGCGCCAGCAGCTTGGCCAGGACTAGCGGACAAGAGACCCAGTACTTC.

The chain recombines TRBV20-1 with TRBJ2-3; 9 bases are shared with TRBD2. Per the germline V gene, CDR1 is DFQATT and CDR2 is SNEGSKA (reference sequence). V gave up 6 bases and J gave up 3 bases; unmatched junction bases: 7. This CDR3 has 14 amino acids. The CDR3 region is CSAPGTSQTDTQYF. The CDR3 DNA sequence: TGCAGTGCCCCCGGGACTAGCCAAACAGATACGCAGTATTTT.

The V and J genes are TRBV7-2 and TRBJ2-5; tentative D call: TRBD2 (6 bases). Trimming took off 9 bases at V and 5 bases at J, with 16 bases between the two ends. This CDR3 has 13 amino acids. Germline values: CDR1 SGHTA, CDR2 FQGNSA. As DNA, the CDR3 is TGTGCCAGTAAGAAGCGGGTGGGGGAGACCCAGTACTTC. Its translation: CASKKRVGETQYF.

This clonotype occurred a few times. The chain couples TRBV10-2 to TRBJ1-1, with 7 bases lining up with TRBD1. J was trimmed by 1 base and V by 6 bases; bases with no gene match: 5. The germline V gene encodes CDR1 WSHSY and CDR2 SAAADI. CDR3 length: 14 residues. The CDR3, as DNA: TGCGCCAGCAGAACGGGACAGTCGAACACTGAAGCTTTCTTT. It translates to CASRTGQSNTEAFF.